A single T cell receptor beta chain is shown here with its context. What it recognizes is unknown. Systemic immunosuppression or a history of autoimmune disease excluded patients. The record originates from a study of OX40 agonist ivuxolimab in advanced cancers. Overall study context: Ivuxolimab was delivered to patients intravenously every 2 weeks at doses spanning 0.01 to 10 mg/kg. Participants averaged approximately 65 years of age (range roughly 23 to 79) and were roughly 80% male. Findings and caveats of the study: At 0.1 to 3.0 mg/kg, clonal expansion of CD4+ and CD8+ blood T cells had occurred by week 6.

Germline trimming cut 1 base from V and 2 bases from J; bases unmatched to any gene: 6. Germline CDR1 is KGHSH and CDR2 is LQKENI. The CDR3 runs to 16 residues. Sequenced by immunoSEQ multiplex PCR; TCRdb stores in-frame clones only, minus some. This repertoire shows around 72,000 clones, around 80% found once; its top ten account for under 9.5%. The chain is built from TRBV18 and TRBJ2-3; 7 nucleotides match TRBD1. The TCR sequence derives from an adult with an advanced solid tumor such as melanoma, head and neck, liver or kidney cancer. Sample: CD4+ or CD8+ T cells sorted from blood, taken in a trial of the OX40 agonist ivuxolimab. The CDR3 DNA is TGTGCCAGCTCACCACAAGGACAGGTATTCACAGATACGCAGTATTTT. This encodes CASSPQGQVFTDTQYF.